This T cell receptor beta chain emerged from a study of control samples from healthy donors and cancer patients. Measured with immunoSEQ multiplex PCR; TCRdb has only the in-frame clones, and not every one. In the table there are more than 90,000 clones, around nine tenths of which are singletons. CDR3 length equals 14 residues. Germline V gives CDR1 GTSNPN, CDR2 SVGIG (reference sequence). Trimming removed 5 bases at V and 2 bases at J, with 15 bases between. This TCR was recovered from a man aged 25 to 40 in good health. The chain couples TRBV30 to TRBJ2-5; D tentatively reads TRBD1 or TRBD2 (5 bases each). Source material: blood. The CDR3 nucleotides are TGTGCCTGGGTGGGGGTAGACCGTCAAGAGACCCAGTACTTC. Its protein is CAWVGVDRQETQYF.